This TCR beta chain was observed in a study of shared clonotypes between healthy human individuals (dated by TCRdb to 2019 to 2021). With regard to the full study: Two women and a few men aged 18 to 49 years were included in the cohort. For each donor, three plates each were used for CD4 naive and CD4 memory, two plates were used for CD8 naive, and one plate was used for CD8 memory. To estimate repertoire size and how much clonotype sharing occurs between individuals, the study deeply sequenced the blood TCR repertoires of a handful of healthy adults. To increase sequencing depth and limit assay-specific biases, different laboratories used diverse techniques to prepare libraries and sequence TCR repertoires. Between about 0.8 and 8.9 billion PBMCs per donor were obtained by leukapheresis.

Relative to germline, V is missing 2 bases and J is missing 1 base, with 4 bases of the junction outside any gene match. Reading from cysteine to phenylalanine, the CDR3 counts 15 amino acids. Here the CDR3 DNA is all that survives: 45 bases in frame from base 1. Via the germline V gene, CDR1 is SGHRS and CDR2 YFSETQ. What the work shows at the level of the full study, not this receptor alone: Larger estimated clonotype richness was generally found for naive subsets than for memory subsets. Clonotypes shared by all four sorted-subset donors showed higher generation probabilities than non-shared clonotypes. Incomplete sequencing was indicated by rarefaction of sorted-subset datasets, despite the large sequencing depth. Based on pairwise subsampling, the degree of clonotype sharing among donors was expected to be affected by sequencing depth. Across a few donors, 4.5% to 6.5% of naive CD4, 3% to 4% of naive CD8, around 2.5% of memory CD4, and around 0.4% of memory CD8 clonotypes were shared. Because the study included only a small number of donors, the genetic and exposure-history diversity represented was limited. Sampling was restricted to blood, and TCR repertoires in tissue are likely to differ from TCR repertoires in blood.

Using the deep immunoSEQ assay, TCR CDR3 regions were amplified from genomic DNA by multiplex PCR. For each cell subset, the extracted genomic DNA was distributed evenly across all wells of several immunoSEQ 96-well plates, and each plate served as one replicate. Each replicate PCR for sorted subsets received about 220 ng genomic DNA, equal to about 29,000 T cell genomes. Purified libraries were quantified with a Qubit 3.0 fluorometer, sized on a Bioanalyzer 2100, and re-quantified with the KAPA Library Quantification kit. Every immunoSEQ 96-well plate was sequenced on a separate single-read 150-cycle Illumina NextSeq 550 flow cell. As for how the authors treated the data: Because the immunoSEQ output included only junctional sequences and no quality scores, the filtering could not be the same as the filtering used for full-length reads. To assign V/J genes and CDR3, sequences were annotated against IMGT germline references using PyIR, a Python wrapper for IgBLAST v1.9. Reads were removed for weak V/J assignments (E-value above 1e-6), missing CDR3, stop codons, out-of-frame junctions, or ambiguous translated residues. V3J clonotypes were defined as sequences sharing an identical inferred V gene, J gene, and CDR3 amino acid sequence. The percentage overlap between two repertoires was calculated by dividing the number of shared unique clonotypes by the size of the smaller repertoire. Richness of each repertoire was evaluated using RTK rarefaction, the Chao1 estimator, and Recon v2.1 estimates of unobserved clonotypes. OLGA was used to compute generation probabilities for all TCRbeta clonotypes that the gDNA method yielded from four donors. Entries here come from immuneACCESS through TCRdb and include only in-frame sequences with V and J called. Some clones fail to appear in such tables; in the studies checked, an unresolved V gene covers under half of the shortfall, and the cause of the remainder is unknown. Clone size and V and J calls were adopted from that table, with D and trimming inferred from the DNA. Within this sample are almost 700,000 clones, with roughly 94% of them counted one time only. Together, the top ten hold about 24% of the sample.

Turning to this clone: The target of this receptor is not known. It has no much larger one-base neighbor in the sample; base qualities were not kept.

CD8 naive samples were CD45RO-negative cells positively selected for CCR7, giving a CD45RA+CCR7+ population that excluded TemRA cells. The donors were healthy, HIV-negative adults with no recently reported acute infections or vaccinations. Every donor was a Caucasian adult living in Nashville, Tennessee, USA. After blood collection by leukapheresis, PBMCs were isolated using Ficoll-Histopaque density gradient centrifugation and then cryopreserved in the vapor phase of liquid nitrogen. Analytical flow cytometry was used to check the purity and quantity of each magnetically sorted T cell population. Each sorted fraction had its genomic DNA isolated and then quantified by UV absorbance on a Nanodrop 2000c.

What was sequenced was naive CD8+ T cells sorted from blood. The intended sense of this specimen's cell subset or site label: CD45RA+CCR7+. Recombination connected TRBV5-1 to TRBJ2-7, with 9 central nucleotides matching TRBD2. The receptor was isolated from a man younger than 45 in good health. CDR3 region: CASSFWAGGSYEQYF. The nucleotides are TGCGCCAGCAGCTTCTGGGCGGGAGGGTCCTACGAGCAGTACTTC.